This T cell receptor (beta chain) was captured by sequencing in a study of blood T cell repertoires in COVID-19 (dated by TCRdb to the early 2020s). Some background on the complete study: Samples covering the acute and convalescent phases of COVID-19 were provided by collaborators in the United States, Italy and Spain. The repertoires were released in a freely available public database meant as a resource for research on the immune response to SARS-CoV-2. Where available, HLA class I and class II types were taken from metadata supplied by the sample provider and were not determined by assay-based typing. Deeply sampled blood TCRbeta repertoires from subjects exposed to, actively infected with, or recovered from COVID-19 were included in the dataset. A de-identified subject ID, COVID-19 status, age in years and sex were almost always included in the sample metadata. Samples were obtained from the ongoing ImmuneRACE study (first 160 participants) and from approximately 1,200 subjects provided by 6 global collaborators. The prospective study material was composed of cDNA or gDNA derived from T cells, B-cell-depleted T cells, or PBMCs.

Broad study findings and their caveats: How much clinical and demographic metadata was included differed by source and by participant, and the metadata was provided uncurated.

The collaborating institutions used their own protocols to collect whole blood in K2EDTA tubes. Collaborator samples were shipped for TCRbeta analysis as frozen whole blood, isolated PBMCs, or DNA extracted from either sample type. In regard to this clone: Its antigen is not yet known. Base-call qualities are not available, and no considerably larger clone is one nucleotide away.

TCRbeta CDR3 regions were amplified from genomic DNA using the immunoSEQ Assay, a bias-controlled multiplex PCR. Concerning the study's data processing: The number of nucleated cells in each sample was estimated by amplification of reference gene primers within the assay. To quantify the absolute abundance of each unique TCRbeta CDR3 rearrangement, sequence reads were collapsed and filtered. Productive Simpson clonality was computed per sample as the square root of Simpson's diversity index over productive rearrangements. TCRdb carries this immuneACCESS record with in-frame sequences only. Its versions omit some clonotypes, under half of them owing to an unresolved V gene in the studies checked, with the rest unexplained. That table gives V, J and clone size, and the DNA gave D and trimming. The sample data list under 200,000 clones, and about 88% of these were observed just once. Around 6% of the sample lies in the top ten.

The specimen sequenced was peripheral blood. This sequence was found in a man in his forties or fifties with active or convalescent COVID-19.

For the CDR3, the sequence is CAIMETSGDYEQYF. The bases are TGTGCCATCATGGAGACTAGCGGGGACTACGAGCAGTACTTC. The receptor chain draws on TRBV10-3 and TRBJ2-7, with 11 junctional bases fitting TRBD2. Clipping removes 7 bases from V and 3 bases from J, with 5 as the unmatched junction base count. Spanning cysteine to phenylalanine, the CDR3 consists of 14 amino acids. Left in the record is the CDR3 DNA by itself, 42 bases read in frame from the first base. The germline V gene yields ENHRY for CDR1 and SYGVKD for CDR2.